This T cell receptor (beta chain) was obtained from a study of cytomegalovirus exposure and HLA in healthy donors. Study-wide results and caveats: Likely technical artifact: a cluster of highly shared sequence variants. Whilst most TCR sequences proved rare, a subset of public TCRs occurred across many donors. Prior analysis indicated that the majority of TCR beta V segments exhibited productivity approximately 87% or approximately 30% of the time.

Of note for this clone: Its target is unknown.

The CDR3 is made up of 16 amino acids. Germline loops: CDR1 SGHDT, CDR2 YYEEEE. The ends lost 2 bases at V and 5 bases at J; junction bases unmatched: 6. Primers for the PCR totalled 60 Vbeta and 13 Jbeta. Here immunoSEQ multiplex PCR was the method, and the copy in TCRdb shows in-frame clones only, minus some. This listing includes 150,000 to 200,000 clones. The chain joins TRBV5-6 to TRBJ2-1; TRBD2 agrees at 11 bases. This clonotype originated in a woman younger than 35 in good health and CMV-seropositive. Sequencing was performed on PBMCs. CDR3 bases: TGTGCCAGCAGCTTTGTAGCGGGAGGGCCCGACAATGAGCAGTTCTTC. Translating gives CASSFVAGGPDNEQFF.